The following is a T cell receptor beta chain sequence with its context. The antigen remains undetermined. The PCR employed 60 Vbeta primers together with 13 Jbeta primers. TCRdb's copy holds only in-frame clones and misses some; the assay was immunoSEQ multiplex PCR. The sample has 250,000 to 350,000 clones, 75% to 90% seen once. CDR1 and CDR2 (germline): LGHNA, YNFKEQ. The CDR3 runs 16 residues. V was shortened by 0 bases and J by 4 bases, with 15 bases between the two germline ends. The data stem from a study of cytomegalovirus exposure and HLA in healthy donors. Turning to the study itself: About four fifths of more than 300 genotyped donors fell in the Caucasian-associated ancestry cluster. Study-level points and caveats: In a later analysis, across HLA loci, associated TCR counts were highest for DRB1, lowest for HLA-C. Reports indicated that the classifier achieved high specificity and sensitivity in diagnosing cytomegalovirus status.

The sample taken for sequencing was PBMCs. This chain links TRBV4-2 with TRBJ1-2, with unresolved D. This TCR was recovered from a girl aged 2-9 years in good health and CMV-seronegative. The CDR3 nucleotides read TGTGCCAGCAGCCAAGATCTAGTTGGTGGCAGCTATGGCTACACCTTC. Translation: CASSQDLVGGSYGYTF.